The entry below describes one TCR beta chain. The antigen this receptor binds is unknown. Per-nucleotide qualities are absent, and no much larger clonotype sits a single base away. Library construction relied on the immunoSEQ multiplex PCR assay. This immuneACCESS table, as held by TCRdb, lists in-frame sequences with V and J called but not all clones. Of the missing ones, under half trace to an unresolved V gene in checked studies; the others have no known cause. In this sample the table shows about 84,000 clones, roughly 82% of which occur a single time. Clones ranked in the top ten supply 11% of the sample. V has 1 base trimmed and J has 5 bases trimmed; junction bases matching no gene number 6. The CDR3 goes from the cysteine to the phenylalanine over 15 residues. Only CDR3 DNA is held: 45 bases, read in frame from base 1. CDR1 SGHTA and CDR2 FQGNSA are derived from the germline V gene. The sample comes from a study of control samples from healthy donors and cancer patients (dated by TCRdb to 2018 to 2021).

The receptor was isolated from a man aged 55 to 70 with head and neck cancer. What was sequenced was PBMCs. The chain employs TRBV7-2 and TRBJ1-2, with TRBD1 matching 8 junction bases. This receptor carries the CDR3 CASSLGRQGRYGYTF. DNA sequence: TGTGCCAGCAGCTTAGGTAGACAGGGGCGATATGGCTACACCTTC.